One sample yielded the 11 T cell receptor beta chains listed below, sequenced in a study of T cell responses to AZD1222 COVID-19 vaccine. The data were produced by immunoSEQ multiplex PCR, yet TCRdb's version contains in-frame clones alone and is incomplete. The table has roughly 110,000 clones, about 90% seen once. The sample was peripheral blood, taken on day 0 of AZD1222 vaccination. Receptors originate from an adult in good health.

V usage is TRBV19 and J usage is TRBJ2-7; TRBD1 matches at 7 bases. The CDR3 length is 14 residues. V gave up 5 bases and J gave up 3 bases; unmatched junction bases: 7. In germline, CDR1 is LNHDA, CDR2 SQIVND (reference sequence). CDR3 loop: CASSARTGNYEQYF. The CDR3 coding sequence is TGTGCCAGTAGTGCAAGGACAGGTAACTACGAGCAGTACTTC.

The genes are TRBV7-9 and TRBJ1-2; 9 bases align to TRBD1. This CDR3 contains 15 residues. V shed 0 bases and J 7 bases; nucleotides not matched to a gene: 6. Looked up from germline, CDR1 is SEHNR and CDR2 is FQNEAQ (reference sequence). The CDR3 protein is CASSLARTGVGGYTF. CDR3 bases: TGTGCCAGCAGCTTAGCGCGGACAGGGGTAGGTGGCTACACCTTC.

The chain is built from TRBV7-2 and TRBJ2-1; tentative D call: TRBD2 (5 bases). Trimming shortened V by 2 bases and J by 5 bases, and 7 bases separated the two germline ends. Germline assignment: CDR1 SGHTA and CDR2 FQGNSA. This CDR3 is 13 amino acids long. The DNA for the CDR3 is TGTGCCAGCAGCTTAATGGGAGACAATGAGCAGTTCTTC. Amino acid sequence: CASSLMGDNEQFF.

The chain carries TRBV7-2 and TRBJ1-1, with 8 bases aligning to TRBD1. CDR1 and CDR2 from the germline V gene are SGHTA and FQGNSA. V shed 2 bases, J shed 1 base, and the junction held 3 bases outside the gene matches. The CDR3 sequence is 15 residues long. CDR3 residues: CASSLYGTGNTEAFF. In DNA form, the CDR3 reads TGTGCCAGCAGCTTATACGGGACAGGGAACACTGAAGCTTTCTTT.

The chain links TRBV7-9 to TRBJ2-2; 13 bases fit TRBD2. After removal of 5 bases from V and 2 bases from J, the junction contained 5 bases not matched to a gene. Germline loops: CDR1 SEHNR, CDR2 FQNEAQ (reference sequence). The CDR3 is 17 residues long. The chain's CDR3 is CASSPWTSGSNTGELFF. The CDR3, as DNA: TGTGCCAGCAGCCCCTGGACTAGCGGGAGTAACACCGGGGAGCTGTTTTTT.

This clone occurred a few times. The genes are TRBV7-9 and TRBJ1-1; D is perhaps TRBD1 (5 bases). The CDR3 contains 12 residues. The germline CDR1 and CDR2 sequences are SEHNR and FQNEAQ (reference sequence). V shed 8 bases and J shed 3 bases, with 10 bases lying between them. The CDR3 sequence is CASAGLDTEAFF. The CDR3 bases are TGTGCCAGCGCAGGGTTGGACACTGAAGCTTTCTTT.

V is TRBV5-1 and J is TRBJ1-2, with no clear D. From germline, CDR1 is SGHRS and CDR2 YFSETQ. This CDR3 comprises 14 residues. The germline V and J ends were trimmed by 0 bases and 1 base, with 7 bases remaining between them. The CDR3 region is CASSLDSLNYGYTF. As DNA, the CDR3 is TGCGCCAGCAGCTTGGACAGCCTTAACTATGGCTACACCTTC. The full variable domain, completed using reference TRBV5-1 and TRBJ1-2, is KAGVTQTPRYLIKTRGQQVTLSCSPISGHRSVSWYQQTPGQGLQFLFEYFSETQRNKGNFPGRFSGRQFSNSRSEMNVSTLELGDSALYLCASSLDSLNYGYTFGSGTRLTVV.

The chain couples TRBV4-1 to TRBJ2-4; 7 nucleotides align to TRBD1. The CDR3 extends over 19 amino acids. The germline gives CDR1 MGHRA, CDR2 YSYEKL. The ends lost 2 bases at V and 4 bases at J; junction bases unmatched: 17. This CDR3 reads CASSQPTDREMPDKNIQYF. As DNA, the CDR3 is TGCGCCAGCAGCCAACCTACCGACAGGGAAATGCCGGATAAAAACATTCAGTACTTC.

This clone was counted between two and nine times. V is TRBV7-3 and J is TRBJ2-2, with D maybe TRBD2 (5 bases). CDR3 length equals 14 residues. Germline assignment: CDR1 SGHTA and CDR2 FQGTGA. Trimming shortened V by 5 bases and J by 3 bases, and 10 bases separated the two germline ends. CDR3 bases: TGTGCCAGCAGCCGAGGAGGAGACACCGGGGAGCTGTTTTTT. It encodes CASSRGGDTGELFF.

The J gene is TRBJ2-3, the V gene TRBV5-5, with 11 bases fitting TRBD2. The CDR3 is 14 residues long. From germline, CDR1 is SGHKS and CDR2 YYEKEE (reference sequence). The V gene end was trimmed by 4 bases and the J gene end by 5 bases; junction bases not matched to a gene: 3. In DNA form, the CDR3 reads TGTGCCAGCAGCGATCTAGCGGGAGGAGATACGCAGTATTTT. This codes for CASSDLAGGDTQYF.

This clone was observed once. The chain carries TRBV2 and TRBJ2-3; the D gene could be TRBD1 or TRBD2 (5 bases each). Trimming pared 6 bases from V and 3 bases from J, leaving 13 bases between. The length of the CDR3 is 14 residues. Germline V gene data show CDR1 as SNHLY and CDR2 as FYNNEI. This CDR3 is CASRAGLATDTQYF. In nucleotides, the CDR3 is TGTGCCAGCAGGGCAGGGTTAGCGACAGATACGCAGTATTTT.